These T cell receptor beta chains were read from a single sample in a study of blood T cell repertoires in COVID-19. TCRdb's table, derived via immunoSEQ multiplex PCR, lists solely in-frame clones and lacks some. The sample includes approximately 190,000 clones, about 82% of them seen just once. Sequences were obtained from peripheral blood. Every receptor here comes from a woman in her 30s with acute or convalescent COVID-19. CDR3s include the opening cysteine and the closing phenylalanine or tryptophan. The D gene is left open where the match is weak. For some rows the clone size is stated as once, few or many, or as a class when expanded; others skip it.

len	d_gene	v_gene	abundance	j_gene	CDR3aa	CDR3nt
11	-	TRBV6-6	few	TRBJ2-7	CASSYGAEQYF	TGTGCCAGCAGCTACGGGGCCGAGCAGTACTTC
18	TRBD2	TRBV27	-	TRBJ2-5	CASSPLAGAASTKETQYF	TGTGCCAGCAGTCCCTTAGCGGGGGCCGCCTCAACTAAAGAGACCCAGTACTTC
15	TRBD1	TRBV30	-	TRBJ1-1	CAWSRTGYRSTEAFF	TGTGCCTGGAGCCGGACAGGGTATAGGTCCACTGAAGCTTTCTTT
14	-	TRBV18	-	TRBJ2-5	CASSPYTEKETQYF	TGTGCCAGCTCACCTTATACAGAAAAAGAGACCCAGTACTTC
13	-	TRBV19	-	TRBJ2-7	CASSIESGYEQYF	TGTGCCAGTAGTATTGAAAGCGGCTACGAGCAGTACTTC
14	TRBD1	TRBV5-4	-	TRBJ2-7	CASSDTGGNYEQYF	TGTGCCAGCAGCGATACAGGGGGCAACTACGAGCAGTACTTC
13	-	TRBV2	many	TRBJ2-5	CASSDAGSETQYF	TGTGCCAGCAGTGACGCAGGGTCTGAGACCCAGTACTTC
11	-	TRBV13	once	TRBJ1-1	CASSLESEAFF	TGTGCCAGCAGCTTGGAGTCAGAAGCTTTCTTT
15	TRBD1	TRBV7-8	many	TRBJ2-7	CASSRDRVRTGEQYF	TGTGCCAGCAGCCGAGACAGGGTCCGGACAGGGGAGCAGTACTTC
16	TRBD2	TRBV4-2	-	TRBJ2-7	CASSQDLGGGSYEQYF	TGTGCCAGCAGCCAAGATTTAGGCGGGGGGTCCTACGAGCAGTACTTC
15	-	TRBV5-6	few	TRBJ1-1	CASSLVIQMNTEAFF	TGTGCCAGCAGCTTGGTCATCCAGATGAACACTGAAGCTTTCTTT
14	TRBD1	TRBV15	few	TRBJ1-5	CATDREATMQPQHF	TGTGCCACCGACAGGGAAGCAACTATGCAGCCCCAGCATTTT
15	TRBD2	TRBV7-2	-	TRBJ2-7	CASSRGTSGRGEQYF	TGTGCCAGCAGCCGCGGGACTAGCGGGAGGGGTGAGCAGTACTTC
14	TRBD1	TRBV19	-	TRBJ2-4	CASSTGQGGNIQYF	TGTGCCAGTAGTACCGGACAGGGGGGGAACATTCAGTACTTC
13	-	TRBV5-1	-	TRBJ1-1	CASSLKQSAEAFF	TGCGCCAGCAGCCTAAAACAGTCCGCTGAAGCTTTCTTT
16	TRBD2	TRBV11-2	-	TRBJ2-7	CASSRLGRGASYEQYF	TGTGCCAGCAGCCGCCTTGGGCGGGGGGCCTCCTACGAGCAGTACTTC
17	TRBD1	TRBV5-6	-	TRBJ2-4	CASSLGAGGVGKNIQYF	TGTGCCAGCAGCTTGGGGGCAGGGGGCGTAGGCAAAAACATTCAGTACTTC
14	TRBD1	TRBV23-1	few	TRBJ1-6	CASSIDRVGSPLHF	TGCGCCAGCAGTATCGACAGGGTAGGGTCACCCCTCCACTTT
20	TRBD2	TRBV3-1/TRBV3-2	few	TRBJ2-7	CASSQDLRLAGAPSSYEQYF	TGTGCCAGCAGCCAAGATCTTCGACTAGCGGGGGCACCTTCCTCCTACGAGCAGTACTTC
13	-	TRBV27	-	TRBJ1-1	CASSYGGNTEAFF	TGTGCCAGCAGTTATGGCGGAAACACTGAAGCTTTCTTT
17	TRBD2	TRBV7-3	once	TRBJ2-3	CASSLGPAGGPGDTQYF	TGTGCCAGCAGCTTAGGTCCAGCGGGGGGGCCGGGAGATACGCAGTATTTT
14	-	TRBV30	-	TRBJ1-1	CAWRLRGTNTEAFF	TGTGCCTGGAGACTCCGGGGGACGAACACTGAAGCTTTCTTT
12	-	TRBV29-1	-	TRBJ1-1	CSVLGRATEAFF	TGCAGCGTCCTGGGGAGGGCCACTGAAGCTTTCTTT
14	TRBD1	TRBV7-9	-	TRBJ1-5	CASSSTGGNQPQHF	TGTGCCAGCAGCTCCACAGGGGGCAATCAGCCCCAGCATTTT
12	-	TRBV10-2	-	TRBJ2-1	CASSVQVNEQFF	TGCGCCAGCAGTGTACAGGTCAATGAGCAGTTCTTC